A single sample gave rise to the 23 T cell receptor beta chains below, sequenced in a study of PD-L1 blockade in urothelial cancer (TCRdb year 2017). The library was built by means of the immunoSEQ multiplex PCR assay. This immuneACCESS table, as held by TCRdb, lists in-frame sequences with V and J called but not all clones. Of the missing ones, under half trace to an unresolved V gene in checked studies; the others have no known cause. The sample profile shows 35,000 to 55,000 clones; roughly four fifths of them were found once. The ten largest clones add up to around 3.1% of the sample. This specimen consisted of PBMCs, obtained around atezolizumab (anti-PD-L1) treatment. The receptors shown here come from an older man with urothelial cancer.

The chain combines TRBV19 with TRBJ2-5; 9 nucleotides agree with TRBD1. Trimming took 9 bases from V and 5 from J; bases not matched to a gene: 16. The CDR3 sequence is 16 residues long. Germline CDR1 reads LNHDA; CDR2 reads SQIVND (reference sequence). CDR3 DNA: TGTGCCAGCCTAAATCCGGGACAGGGTGGAAAGGAGACCCAGTACTTC. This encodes CASLNPGQGGKETQYF.

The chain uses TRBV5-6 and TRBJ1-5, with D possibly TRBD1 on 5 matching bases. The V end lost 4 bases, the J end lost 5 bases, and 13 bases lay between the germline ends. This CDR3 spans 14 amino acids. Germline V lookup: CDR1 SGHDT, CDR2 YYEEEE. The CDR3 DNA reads TGTGCCAGCAGCACACCAGGGATCGATCAGCCCCAGCATTTT. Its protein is CASSTPGIDQPQHF.

The CDR3 spells CASSLVGGLSDTQYF. CDR3 DNA sequence: TGCGCCAGCAGCTTGGTGGGGGGGTTGTCAGATACGCAGTATTTT. The V gene is TRBV5-1, the J gene TRBJ2-3; TRBD2 matches at 7 bases. The germline CDR1 and CDR2 sequences are SGHRS and YFSETQ. After removal of 0 bases from V and 4 bases from J, the junction contained 5 bases not matched to a gene. The CDR3 totals 15 residues.

The CDR3 sequence: CASSRRQGNTGELFF. For the CDR3, the DNA is TGTGCCAGCAGCCGACGACAGGGGAACACCGGGGAGCTGTTTTTT. This chain links TRBV5-6 with TRBJ2-2, with TRBD1 identical over 7 bases. V trimming: 4 bases; J trimming: 1 base; junction bases outside the gene matches: 4. CDR1 and CDR2 from the germline V gene are SGHDT and YYEEEE. This CDR3 is built from 15 residues.

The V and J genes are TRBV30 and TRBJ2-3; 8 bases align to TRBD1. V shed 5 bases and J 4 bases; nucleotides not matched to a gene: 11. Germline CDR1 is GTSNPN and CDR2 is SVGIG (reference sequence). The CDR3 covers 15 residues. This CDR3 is CAWGHPTGAADTQYF. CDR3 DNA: TGTGCCTGGGGTCACCCGACAGGGGCAGCAGATACGCAGTATTTT.

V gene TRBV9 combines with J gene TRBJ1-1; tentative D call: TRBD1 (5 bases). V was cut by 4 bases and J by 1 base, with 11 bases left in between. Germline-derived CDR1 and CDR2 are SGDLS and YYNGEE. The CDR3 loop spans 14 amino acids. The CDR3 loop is CASSPGHRNTEAFF. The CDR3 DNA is TGTGCCAGCAGCCCAGGACACAGGAACACTGAAGCTTTCTTT.

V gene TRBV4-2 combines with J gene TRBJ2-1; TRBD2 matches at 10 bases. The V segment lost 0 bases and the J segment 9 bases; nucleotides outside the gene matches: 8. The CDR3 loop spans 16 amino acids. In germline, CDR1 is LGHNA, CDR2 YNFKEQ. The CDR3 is CASSQDGTSDDGEQFF. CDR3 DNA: TGTGCCAGCAGCCAAGACGGGACTAGCGATGACGGTGAGCAGTTCTTC.

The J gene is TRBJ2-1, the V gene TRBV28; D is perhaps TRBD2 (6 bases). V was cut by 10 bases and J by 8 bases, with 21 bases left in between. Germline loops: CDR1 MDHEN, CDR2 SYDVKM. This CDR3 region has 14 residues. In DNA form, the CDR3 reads TGTGCCACCCGAGAAGGAGGGCCTAGGGATGAGCAGTTCTTC. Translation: CATREGGPRDEQFF.

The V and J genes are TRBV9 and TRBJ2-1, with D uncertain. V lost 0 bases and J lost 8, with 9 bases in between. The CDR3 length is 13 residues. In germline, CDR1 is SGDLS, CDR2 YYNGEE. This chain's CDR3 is CASSVALSDEQFF. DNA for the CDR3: TGTGCCAGCAGCGTAGCCCTGAGCGATGAGCAGTTCTTC. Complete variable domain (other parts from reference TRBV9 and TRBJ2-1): DSGVTQTPKHLITATGQRVTLRCSPRSGDLSVYWYQQSLDQGLQFLIQYYNGEERAKGNILERFSAQQFPDLHSELNLSSLELGDSALYFCASSVALSDEQFFGPGTRLTVL.

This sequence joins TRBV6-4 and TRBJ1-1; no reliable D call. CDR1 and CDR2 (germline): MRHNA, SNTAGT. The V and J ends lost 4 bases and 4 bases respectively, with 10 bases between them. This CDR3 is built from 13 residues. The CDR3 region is CASSASGSTEAFF. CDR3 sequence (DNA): TGTGCCAGCAGTGCCTCCGGGTCCACTGAAGCTTTCTTT.

CDR3 nucleotides: TGTGCCAGCAGCCCGGGGAGTGGCGAGCAGTACTTC. Its protein is CASSPGSGEQYF. The rearrangement uses TRBV7-2 and TRBJ2-7, with D maybe TRBD2 (5 bases). Trimming stripped 5 bases from V and 6 bases from J, with 11 bases between. Germline lookup yields CDR1 SGHTA and CDR2 FQGNSA. The CDR3 extends over 12 amino acids.

The CDR3 coding sequence is TGCGCCAGCAGGGCCGGGACACAGGACACCTACGAGCAGTACTTC. It is translated as CASRAGTQDTYEQYF. The chain combines TRBV5-1 with TRBJ2-7; a weak D match, TRBD1 (6 bases). Germline V gene lookup returns CDR1 SGHRS and CDR2 YFSETQ. This CDR3 has 15 residues. V gave up 5 bases and J gave up 2 bases, with 17 bases separating them.

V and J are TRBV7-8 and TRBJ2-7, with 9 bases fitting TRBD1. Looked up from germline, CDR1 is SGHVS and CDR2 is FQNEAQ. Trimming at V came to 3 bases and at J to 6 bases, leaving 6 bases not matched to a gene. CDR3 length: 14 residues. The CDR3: CASSFGQGFIEQYF. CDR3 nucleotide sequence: TGTGCCAGCAGCTTTGGACAGGGGTTCATCGAGCAGTACTTC.

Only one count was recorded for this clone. CDR3 nucleotide sequence: TGTGCCACCAGCAGAGTGTCCCCGGGACTAGCGGGGGGAAAAAACATTCAGTACTTC. Translation gives CATSRVSPGLAGGKNIQYF. V usage is TRBV15 and J usage is TRBJ2-4; 15 nucleotides match TRBD2. This CDR3 has 19 residues. V dropped 1 base and J dropped 4; count of bases not matched to a gene: 8. The germline CDR1 and CDR2 sequences are LNHNV and YYDKDF (reference sequence).

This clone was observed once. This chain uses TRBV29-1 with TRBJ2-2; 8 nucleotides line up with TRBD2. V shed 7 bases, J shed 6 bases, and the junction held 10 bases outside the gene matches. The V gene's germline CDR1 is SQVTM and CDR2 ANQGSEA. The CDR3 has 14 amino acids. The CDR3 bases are TGCAGCGCTGGGGGGACTAGTAAGTCCGGGGAGCTGTTTTTT. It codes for CSAGGTSKSGELFF.

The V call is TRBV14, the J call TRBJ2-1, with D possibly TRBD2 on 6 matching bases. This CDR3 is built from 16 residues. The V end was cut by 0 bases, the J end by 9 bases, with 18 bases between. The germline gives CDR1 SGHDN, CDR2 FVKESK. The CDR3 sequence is CASSQDGWRGEVEQFF. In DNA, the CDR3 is TGTGCCAGCAGCCAAGATGGGTGGAGAGGGGAGGTTGAGCAGTTCTTC.

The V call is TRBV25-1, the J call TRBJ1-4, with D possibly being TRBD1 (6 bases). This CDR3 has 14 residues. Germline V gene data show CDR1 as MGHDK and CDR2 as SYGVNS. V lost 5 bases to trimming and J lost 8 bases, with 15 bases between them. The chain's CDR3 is CASSYQGLEEKLFF. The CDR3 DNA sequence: TGTGCCAGCAGTTATCAGGGGTTGGAGGAAAAACTGTTTTTT.

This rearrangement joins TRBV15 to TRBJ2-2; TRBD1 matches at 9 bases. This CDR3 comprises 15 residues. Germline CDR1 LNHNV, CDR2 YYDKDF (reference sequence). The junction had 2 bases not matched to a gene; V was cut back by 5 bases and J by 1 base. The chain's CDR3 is CATSLDRGNTGELFF. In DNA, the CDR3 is TGTGCCACCAGCTTGGACAGGGGGAACACCGGGGAGCTGTTTTTT.

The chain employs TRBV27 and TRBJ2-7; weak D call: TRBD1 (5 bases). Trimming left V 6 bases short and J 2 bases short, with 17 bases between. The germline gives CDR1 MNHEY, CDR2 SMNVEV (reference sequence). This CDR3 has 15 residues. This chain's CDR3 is CASSLLQDPTYEQYF. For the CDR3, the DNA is TGTGCCAGCAGCCTTCTACAGGACCCTACCTACGAGCAGTACTTC.

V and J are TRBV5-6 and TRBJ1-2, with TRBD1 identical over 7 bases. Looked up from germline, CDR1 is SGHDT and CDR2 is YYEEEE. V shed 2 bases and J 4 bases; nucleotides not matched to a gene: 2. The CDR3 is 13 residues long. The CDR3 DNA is TGTGCCAGCAGCTTAGGGGGCAGCTATGGCTACACCTTC. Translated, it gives CASSLGGSYGYTF.

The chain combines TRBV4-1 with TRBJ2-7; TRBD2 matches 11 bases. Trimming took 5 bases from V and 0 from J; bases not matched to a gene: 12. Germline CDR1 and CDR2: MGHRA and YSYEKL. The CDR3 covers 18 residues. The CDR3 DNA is TGCGCCAGCAGCGAACCCGGGACTAGCGGATTTAGCTCCTACGAGCAGTACTTC. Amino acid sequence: CASSEPGTSGFSSYEQYF.

CDR3 coding DNA: TGTGCCAGCGGGGAGGGTAACACTGAAGCTTTCTTT. Translation gives CASGEGNTEAFF. This chain uses TRBV6-5 with TRBJ1-1, with D unresolved. Trimming cost V 8 bases and J 2 bases, with 9 bases left between them. Germline CDR1 MNHEY, CDR2 SVGAGI. CDR3 length equals 12 residues.

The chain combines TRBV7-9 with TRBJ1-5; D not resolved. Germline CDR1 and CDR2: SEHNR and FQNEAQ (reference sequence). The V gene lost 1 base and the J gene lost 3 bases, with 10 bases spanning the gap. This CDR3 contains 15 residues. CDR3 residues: CASSLDTVSNQPQHF. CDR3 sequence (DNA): TGTGCCAGCAGCTTAGACACAGTTTCCAATCAGCCCCAGCATTTT.